The entry that follows covers one TCR beta chain sequence. Antigen: not known. The CDR3 is made up of 14 amino acids. Germline CDR1 is SGHVS and CDR2 is FNYEAQ. With 5 bases removed from V and 6 bases from J, the gap between germline ends came to 15 bases. The data stem from a study of blood T cell dynamics during melanoma immunotherapy. Study details: First-line therapy was either pembrolizumab or nivolumab with ipilimumab for metastatic melanoma.

Generated by immunoSEQ multiplex PCR, the TCRdb table keeps only in-frame clones and is missing some. Of 9,000 to 13,000 clones in the sample, around four fifths were seen once. Time point noted: pre-treatment baseline. Findings and limits, study-wide: PBMC repertoires of eventual disease-control patients split at W3 into clonality or diversity gains.

This TCR was recovered from a human donor with melanoma. The source was blood, collected from a patient treated with checkpoint blockade. V gene TRBV7-6 combines with J gene TRBJ2-3; D is perhaps TRBD1 or TRBD2 (7 bases each). The CDR3 DNA reads TGTGCCAGCAGCCTAGGGCAGGGGGGGGATACGCAGTATTTT. This translates into CASSLGQGGDTQYF.